Below are 27 T cell receptor beta chains sequenced from a single sample in a study of cytomegalovirus exposure and HLA in healthy donors. PCR used 60 Vbeta primers and 13 Jbeta primers. Using immunoSEQ multiplex PCR, the repertoire was profiled, and TCRdb retains in-frame clones only, with some absent. The sample has under 200,000 clones; roughly 79% are singletons. Sequenced material: PBMCs. These receptors were taken from a young man in good health and CMV-seronegative.

The chain recombines TRBV29-1 with TRBJ2-7; 11 bases fit TRBD1. The CDR3 has 14 amino acids. Trimming removed 1 base from V and 4 bases from J; junction bases left unmatched: 3. Germline V lookup: CDR1 SQVTM, CDR2 ANQGSEA. The chain's CDR3 is CSVEVGTGGYEQYF. The DNA of the CDR3 is TGCAGCGTTGAAGTCGGGACAGGGGGATACGAGCAGTACTTC.

The J gene is TRBJ1-3, the V gene TRBV7-3, with TRBD1 matching 7 bases. CDR3 length: 14 residues. V gave up 5 bases and J gave up 2 bases; unmatched junction bases: 3. From germline, CDR1 is SGHTA and CDR2 FQGTGA. The CDR3 here is CASSPQGPGNTIYF. For the CDR3, the DNA is TGTGCCAGCAGCCCACAGGGGCCTGGAAACACCATATATTTT. Looking up the rest from reference TRBV7-3 and TRBJ1-3 gives the full variable domain: GAGVSQTPSNKVTEKGKYVELRCDPISGHTALYWYRQSLGQGPEFLIYFQGTGAADDSGLPNDRFFAVRPEGSVSTLKIQRTERGDSAVYLCASSPQGPGNTIYFGEGSWLTVV.

The chain combines TRBV5-3 with TRBJ2-1; unclear D gene. TRBV5-3 is marked as an open reading frame, function uncertain. V dropped 1 base and J dropped 0 bases, with 14 bases sitting between them. CDR3 length: 17 amino acids. The CDR3 here is CARSLMERTSSYNEQFF. CDR3 nucleotide sequence: TGTGCCAGAAGCTTGATGGAGCGAACAAGCTCCTACAATGAGCAGTTCTTC.

This clone has only one observation. The chain combines TRBV28 with TRBJ2-5; the match to TRBD2 covers 11 bases. The length of the CDR3 is 16 residues. V lost 6 bases, J lost 4 bases, and 10 bases stayed unmatched. Germline loops: CDR1 MDHEN, CDR2 SYDVKM. CDR3 protein: CASSQKLAGARETQYF. CDR3 coding DNA: TGTGCCAGCAGCCAGAAACTAGCGGGAGCAAGAGAGACCCAGTACTTC.

This clone was seen a handful of times. The rearrangement uses TRBV7-2 and TRBJ1-1, with D possibly matching TRBD1 (6 bases). The germline V gene has CDR1 SGHTA and CDR2 FQGNSA. The ends were cut back, 3 bases at V and 0 bases at J, with 11 bases in the middle. This CDR3 is built from 15 residues. CDR3 in DNA: TGTGCCAGCAGCTTTCCCGGGACATTGAACACTGAAGCTTTCTTT. It encodes CASSFPGTLNTEAFF.

The chain links TRBV5-4 to TRBJ2-5; 10 bases align to TRBD2. This CDR3 contains 15 residues. V lost 1 base, J lost 9 bases, and 9 bases stayed unmatched. CDR1 and CDR2 (germline): SGHNT, YYREEE (reference sequence). In DNA form, the CDR3 reads TGTGCCAGCAGCTTGTCTAGCGGGGGCTCTGGGGCCCAGTACTTC. Its translation: CASSLSSGGSGAQYF.

This clone showed up just a few times. The V gene is TRBV9, the J gene TRBJ1-5, with D hard to call. The V and J ends lost 0 bases and 0 bases respectively, with 4 bases between them. This CDR3 contains 14 residues. CDR1 SGDLS and CDR2 YYNGEE come from the germline V gene. DNA of the CDR3: TGTGCCAGCAGCGTAGGAGATAGCAATCAGCCCCAGCATTTT. Encoded protein: CASSVGDSNQPQHF.

V gene TRBV5-1 combines with J gene TRBJ2-7; TRBD2 matches 10 bases. Germline loops: CDR1 SGHRS, CDR2 YFSETQ. V dropped 6 bases and J dropped 7; count of bases not matched to a gene: 22. The length of the CDR3 is 18 residues. Here the CDR3 reads CASTESSSGRVGSGEQYF. As DNA, the CDR3 is TGCGCCAGCACCGAGAGCTCTAGCGGGAGAGTCGGGTCGGGGGAGCAGTACTTC.

CDR3 nucleotides: TGCGCCAGCAGCTTTGGGACAGGGGGATGGGGCAATCAGCCCCAGCATTTT. Its protein is CASSFGTGGWGNQPQHF. The chain has TRBV5-1 and TRBJ1-5, with TRBD1 identical over 11 bases. This CDR3 has 17 amino acids. From germline, CDR1 is SGHRS and CDR2 YFSETQ. The V gene end was trimmed by 2 bases and the J gene end by 2 bases; junction bases not matched to a gene: 6.

V gene TRBV12-5 combines with J gene TRBJ2-2; 8 nucleotides match TRBD2. After removal of 9 bases from V and 3 bases from J, the junction contained 15 bases not matched to a gene. The CDR3 runs 17 residues. Germline V CDR1 and CDR2: LGHNT, FRNRAP. The CDR3 region is CARRGVSGTTYTGELFF. The CDR3 DNA sequence: TGTGCTAGGCGGGGGGTTTCCGGGACTACCTACACCGGGGAGCTGTTTTTT.

This chain joins TRBV30 and TRBJ2-1, with 11 bases that match TRBD2. The V segment lost 0 bases and the J segment 7 bases; nucleotides outside the gene matches: 5. This CDR3 is built from 15 residues. The V gene's germline CDR1 is GTSNPN and CDR2 SVGIG (reference sequence). The CDR3 region is CAWSVLSGRGNEQFF. DNA for the CDR3: TGTGCCTGGAGTGTACTTAGCGGGAGGGGGAATGAGCAGTTCTTC.

The chain employs TRBV6-1 and TRBJ1-2; 7 bases agree with TRBD1. This CDR3 region has 14 residues. Germline V gene sequence: CDR1 MNHNS, CDR2 SASEGT. J was trimmed by 5 bases and V by 6 bases; bases with no gene match: 9. In DNA form, the CDR3 reads TGTGCCAGCAGCCATGACAGGGTGGGGTATGGCTACACCTTC. Translated: CASSHDRVGYGYTF.

This chain joins TRBV5-1 and TRBJ2-7; tentatively, D is TRBD2 (6 bases). V lost 0 bases, J lost 0 bases, and 22 bases lay in between. Germline V gene sequence: CDR1 SGHRS, CDR2 YFSETQ. This CDR3 is built from 19 residues. The CDR3 loop reads CASSLGGRTTAGSSYEQYF. CDR3 bases: TGCGCCAGCAGCTTGGGTGGACGTACGACTGCGGGAAGCTCCTACGAGCAGTACTTC.

This clone came up once. The V call is TRBV28, the J call TRBJ2-7, with 7 bases identical to TRBD1. The CDR3 has 12 residues. CDR1 is MDHEN, CDR2 SYDVKM, per germline. Trimming removed 4 bases from V and 9 bases from J; junction bases left unmatched: 6. The CDR3 DNA sequence: TGTGCCAGCAGTTCGACAGGGTCAGGGCAGTACTTC. Translated, it gives CASSSTGSGQYF. Together with reference TRBV28 and TRBJ2-7, the CDR3 gives the full variable domain: DVKVTQSSRYLVKRTGEKVFLECVQDMDHENMFWYRQDPGLGLRLIYFSYDVKMKEKGDIPEGYSVSREKKERFSLILESASTNQTSMYLCASSSTGSGQYFGPGTRLTVT.

V usage is TRBV6-5 and J usage is TRBJ2-2; 7 bases are a match to TRBD2. The CDR3 spans 15 residues. With V trimmed by 7 bases and J by 1 base, 6 bases remained unmatched. Germline assignment: CDR1 MNHEY and CDR2 SVGAGI. Written as DNA, the CDR3 is TGTGCCAGCAATCTAGCGGCCGGGAACACCGGGGAGCTGTTTTTT. Translation: CASNLAAGNTGELFF.

This clone has just one count. The rearrangement links TRBV4-2 to TRBJ2-7; TRBD2 matches 10 bases. CDR3 length: 18 amino acids. The trim removed 0 bases at V and 0 bases at J, leaving 8 bases unmatched. The germline CDR1 and CDR2 sequences are LGHNA and YNFKEQ. The DNA for the CDR3 is TGTGCCAGCAGCCAAGAGAGAGCGGGAGGGCCGGGCTCCTACGAGCAGTACTTC. Its protein product is CASSQERAGGPGSYEQYF.

This clone was detected only once. J is TRBJ1-2 and V is TRBV30; perhaps TRBD1 as D (5 bases). The CDR3 is 13 amino acids. Trimming cost V 5 bases and J 5 bases, with 15 bases left between them. Germline CDR1 is GTSNPN and CDR2 is SVGIG (reference sequence). DNA of the CDR3: TGTGCCTGGGGGGGGTTAGGGTTTTATGGCTACACCTTC. Translated, it gives CAWGGLGFYGYTF.

The CDR3 DNA reads TGTGCCAGCAGCCCAGCCTACGAGCAGTACTTC. This encodes CASSPAYEQYF. The chain recombines TRBV28 with TRBJ2-7, with D unresolved. The CDR3 is 11 residues long. CDR1 is MDHEN, CDR2 SYDVKM, per germline. Trimming removed 6 bases from V and 2 bases from J, with 5 bases in between.

The rearrangement joins TRBV5-6 to TRBJ1-1, with TRBD1 matching 7 bases. Germline V gene lookup returns CDR1 SGHDT and CDR2 YYEEEE. With 4 bases clipped from V and 3 bases from J, the junction kept 15 bases outside the gene matches. The CDR3 sequence is 17 residues long. CDR3 nucleotides: TGTGCCAGCAGCCTCGACGCCAGACAGGGTGTGGACACTGAAGCTTTCTTT. It specifies CASSLDARQGVDTEAFF.

The chain uses TRBV4-1 and TRBJ1-3; D might be TRBD1 (6 bases). V was trimmed by 3 bases and J by 4 bases, leaving 10 bases between them. Germline CDR1 reads MGHRA; CDR2 reads YSYEKL. This CDR3 contains 14 residues. CDR3 loop: CASSHSGEGNTIYF. In nucleotides, the CDR3 is TGCGCCAGCAGCCATTCAGGGGAGGGAAACACCATATATTTT.

V is TRBV18 and J is TRBJ1-5; no definite D call. The CDR3 length is 17 residues. The germline V gene has CDR1 KGHSH and CDR2 LQKENI. V lost 3 bases to trimming and J lost 0 bases, with 15 bases between them. CDR3 residues: CASSPQRNKNSNQPQHF. The CDR3 DNA is TGTGCCAGCTCACCCCAGAGGAACAAGAATAGCAATCAGCCCCAGCATTTT.

This clone was seen more than once but under ten times. The V gene is TRBV6-1, the J gene TRBJ2-1, with 7 positions matching TRBD2. This CDR3 spans 15 amino acids. CDR1 MNHNS and CDR2 SASEGT come from the germline V gene. With 7 bases clipped from V and 2 bases from J, the junction kept 8 bases outside the gene matches. The CDR3 sequence: CASTGRALTYNEQFF. Here the CDR3 DNA reads TGTGCCAGCACGGGGAGGGCCCTCACCTACAATGAGCAGTTCTTC.

The gene calls are TRBV9 and TRBJ2-4, with D perhaps TRBD2 (6 bases). The CDR3 is 15 amino acids. Germline CDR1 is SGDLS and CDR2 is YYNGEE. The V end was cut by 1 base, the J end by 5 bases, with 13 bases between. CDR3 loop: CASSVTSFGENIQYF. CDR3 coding DNA: TGTGCCAGCAGCGTAACTAGCTTTGGGGAAAACATTCAGTACTTC.

This chain links TRBV10-3 with TRBJ2-3; no firm D call. CDR3 length: 13 residues. Germline-derived CDR1 and CDR2 are ENHRY and SYGVKD. The ends were cut back, 3 bases at V and 4 bases at J, with 8 bases in the middle. The CDR3 bases are TGTGCCATCAGTGATTCTCCGGCAGATACGCAGTATTTT. Amino acids: CAISDSPADTQYF.

J is TRBJ2-5 and V is TRBV11-2; TRBD1 agrees at 10 bases. V shed 1 base and J 5 bases; nucleotides not matched to a gene: 7. The CDR3 has 16 amino acids. CDR1 and CDR2 from the germline V gene are SGHAT and FQNNGV. CDR3 bases: TGTGCCAGCAGCTTAGCCTTCCGGGGACAGGGGGAGACCCAGTACTTC. Its translation is CASSLAFRGQGETQYF.

V and J are TRBV19 and TRBJ1-5; 9 positions agree with TRBD1. The germline V gene has CDR1 LNHDA and CDR2 SQIVND (reference sequence). V shed 7 bases, J shed 0 bases, and the junction held 10 bases outside the gene matches. This CDR3 has 17 residues. In DNA form, the CDR3 reads TGTGCCAGTACTCAAACAGGGGGCCCGTATAGCAATCAGCCCCAGCATTTT. Translating it yields CASTQTGGPYSNQPQHF.

Points on this clone: At one end the junction does not follow the germline gene, possibly because of a read error. This rearrangement joins TRBV7-3 to TRBJ1-2; D is uncertain. The CDR3 contains 13 residues. Germline V lookup: CDR1 SGHTA, CDR2 FQGTGA. CDR3 nucleotides: TGTGCCAGCAGCTTAAGCGCGGGGTCTGGCTACATCTTC. This encodes CASSLSAGSGYIF.